This T cell receptor (beta chain) was recovered during a study of PD-L1 blockade in urothelial cancer. Worth noting for this clone: Its antigen is unknown.

Findings of the study overall: Below-median pretreatment blood TCR clonality was associated with improved progression-free and overall survival.

The germline V gene has CDR1 SEHNR and CDR2 FQNEAQ (reference sequence). J gave up 13 bases and V 0 bases, and 7 bases lay outside the gene matches. This CDR3 has 15 amino acids. As to time point: peripheral blood 6 weeks after treatment start. The patients' disease, urothelial carcinoma, was locally advanced or metastatic. Synthetic TCR analog templates were spiked into all PCRs individually. Data came from immunoSEQ multiplex PCR; TCRdb stores just in-frame clones and leaves some out. Seen here are around 80,000 clones, approximately 90% observed once, and the top ten hold about 0.91%. This TCR derives from a woman aged 80 or over with urothelial cancer. This specimen consisted of PBMCs, obtained around atezolizumab (anti-PD-L1) treatment. The V call is TRBV7-9, the J call TRBJ2-2; TRBD2 matches at 11 bases. This CDR3 is CASSLAGLADRRLFF. DNA for the CDR3: TGTGCCAGCAGCTTAGCGGGACTAGCGGACCGGCGGCTGTTTTTT.